These 9 T cell receptor beta chains were sequenced from one sample in a study of post-analysis software for immune sequencing data (dated by TCRdb to about 2015). General study outcomes and caveats: Patients showed significantly higher frequencies than controls for five TRBV segments, among them TRBV5-6, TRBV5-1 and TRBV20-1.

The protocol used for the library was PCR. Sequencing was performed on an Illumina HiSeq 2500. Unique molecular identifiers were incorporated into TCR beta cDNA libraries to reduce PCR and sequencing biases. TCRdb ran its own pipeline on the public reads, namely fastp trimming at Q25 and MiXCR clone calling, and kept in-frame beta chains. Every distinct CDR3 protein forms one entry, paired with its most common genes and DNA. Here the sample has roughly 540,000 distinct CDR3 sequences; 34% occur a single time. The ten largest account for 5% to 6% of the sample. Which antigens these TCRs recognize remains unknown. Sequenced: blood. The source of these receptors is a girl aged 2-17 years with multiple sclerosis.

As regards this clonotype: A junction boundary mismatches the germline segment, possibly from a read error. V is TRBV20-1 and J is TRBJ2-6, with a weak D call TRBD1 (5 bases). Germline-derived CDR1 and CDR2 are DFQATT and SNEGSKA (reference sequence). The CDR3 is 13 amino acids. The CDR3 DNA reads TGCAGTGCTATACCCCCTGGGGCCAACGTCCCGACTTTC. Protein product: CSAIPPGANVPTF.

This clonotype has just a few counts. This chain joins TRBV6-5 and TRBJ1-2, with D uncertain. The CDR3 length is 13 residues. Trimming cost V 5 bases and J 3 bases, with 10 bases left between them. Per the germline V gene, CDR1 is MNHEY and CDR2 is SVGAGI. CDR3 bases: TGTGCCAGCAGTAGGGCGGCAGACTATGGCTACACCTTC. Its translation is CASSRAADYGYTF.

This clonotype was detected a few times. The chain combines TRBV10-3 with TRBJ1-1; D call uncertain. The V gene's germline CDR1 is ENHRY and CDR2 SYGVKD. This CDR3 is 11 amino acids long. V lost 3 bases to trimming and J lost 8 bases, with 7 bases between them. CDR3 in DNA: TGTGCCATCAGTGAATATAAAGAAGCTTTCTTT. This sequence encodes CAISEYKEAFF.

This clonotype was seen a handful of times. The rearrangement joins TRBV20-1 to TRBJ2-3; a possible D gene is TRBD1 (5 bases). The ends were cut back, 3 bases at V and 6 bases at J, with 10 bases in the middle. The CDR3 loop spans 12 amino acids. Germline assignment: CDR1 DFQATT and CDR2 SNEGSKA (reference sequence). The CDR3 protein is CSASGAPDTQYF. The CDR3, as DNA: TGCAGTGCTAGTGGGGCCCCGGATACGCAGTATTTT.

In this sample, this clonotype turned up a few times. The genes are TRBV29-1 and TRBJ1-1; maybe TRBD1 (6 bases). Trimming stripped 6 bases from V and 3 bases from J, with 14 bases between. CDR1 and CDR2 from the germline V gene are SQVTM and ANQGSEA. The CDR3 spans 13 residues. The CDR3 is CSVGRDIDTEAFF. CDR3 nucleotides: TGCAGCGTCGGGCGGGACATCGACACTGAAGCTTTCTTT.

The genes are TRBV20-1 and TRBJ2-5; D is unresolved. V lost 4 bases and J lost 5, with 8 bases in between. The CDR3 runs 11 residues. Germline V gene lookup returns CDR1 DFQATT and CDR2 SNEGSKA (reference sequence). The DNA for the CDR3 is TGCAGTGCTATTCACGCGGAGACCCAGTACTTC. Its protein product is CSAIHAETQYF.

Of note for this clonotype: Mismatch with germline at one junction end may stem from a read error. The chain joins TRBV18 to TRBJ1-5, with 7 bases fitting TRBD1. Per germline, CDR1 KGHSH and CDR2 LQKENI. This CDR3 has 16 residues. The CDR3 protein is CANSPSPGQLNQPQHF. The CDR3 DNA follows: TGTGCCAACTCACCGAGTCCGGGACAGCTTAATCAGCCCCAGCATTTT.

This clonotype has only a few counts. The chain uses TRBV20-1 and TRBJ2-3, with no clear D. Trimming shortened V by 3 bases and J by 0 bases, and 22 bases separated the two germline ends. The germline V gene has CDR1 DFQATT and CDR2 SNEGSKA (reference sequence). This CDR3 region has 18 residues. Here the CDR3 reads CSASPLGHSLNSTDTQYF. The CDR3, as DNA: TGCAGTGCTAGTCCTCTAGGGCACTCCTTAAATAGCACAGATACGCAGTATTTT.

This clonotype was detected only a few times. V gene TRBV5-1 combines with J gene TRBJ1-1; 8 bases are a match to TRBD1. The CDR3 loop spans 12 amino acids. In germline, CDR1 is SGHRS, CDR2 YFSETQ. The junction had 2 bases not matched to a gene; V was cut back by 3 bases and J by 7 bases. The CDR3 DNA follows: TGCGCCAGCAGCTACGGACAGGGTGAAGCTTTCTTT. Its protein product is CASSYGQGEAFF.